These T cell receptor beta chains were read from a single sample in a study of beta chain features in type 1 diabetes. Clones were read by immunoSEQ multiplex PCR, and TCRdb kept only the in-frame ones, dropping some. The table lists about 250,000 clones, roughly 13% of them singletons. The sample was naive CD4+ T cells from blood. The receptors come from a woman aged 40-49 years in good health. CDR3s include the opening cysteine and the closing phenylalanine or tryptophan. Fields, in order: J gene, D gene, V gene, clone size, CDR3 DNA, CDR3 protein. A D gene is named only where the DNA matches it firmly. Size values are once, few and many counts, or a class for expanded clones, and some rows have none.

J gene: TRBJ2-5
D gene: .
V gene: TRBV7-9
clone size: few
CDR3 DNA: TGTGCCATCCGTCAAGAGACCCAGTACTTC
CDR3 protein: CAIRQETQYF

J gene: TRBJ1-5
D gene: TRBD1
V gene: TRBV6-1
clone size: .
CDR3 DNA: TGTGCCAGCATCTCGGGACAGGGGGATCAGCCCCAGCATTTT
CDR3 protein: CASISGQGDQPQHF

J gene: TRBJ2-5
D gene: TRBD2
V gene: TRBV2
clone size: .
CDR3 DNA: TGTGCCAGCAGTGAAAGGGCCCATGGCGGGGGGCCTCAAGAGACCCAGTACTTC
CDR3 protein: CASSERAHGGGPQETQYF

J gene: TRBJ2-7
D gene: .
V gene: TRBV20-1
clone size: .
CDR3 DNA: TGCAGTGCTACAGGGGATTACGAGCAGTACTTC
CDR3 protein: CSATGDYEQYF

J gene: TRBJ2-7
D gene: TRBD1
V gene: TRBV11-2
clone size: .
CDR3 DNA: TGTGCCAGCAGCTTAGATCTCAGGGGGCGGGACGAGCAGTACTTC
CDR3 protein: CASSLDLRGRDEQYF

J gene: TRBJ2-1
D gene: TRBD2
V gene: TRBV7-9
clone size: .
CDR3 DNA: TGTGCCAGCAGCCCCGGGACTAGCAAGAATGAGCAGTTCTTC
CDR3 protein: CASSPGTSKNEQFF

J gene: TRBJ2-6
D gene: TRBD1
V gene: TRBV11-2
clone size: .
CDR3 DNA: TGTGCCAGCAGCCTGGGACAGGGGGTCCCTTCTGGGGCCAACGTCCTGACTTTC
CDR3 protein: CASSLGQGVPSGANVLTF

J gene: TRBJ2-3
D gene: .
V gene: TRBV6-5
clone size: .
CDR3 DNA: TGTGCCAGCAGTTACCAACCAGGGATTAGCACAGATACGCAGTATTTT
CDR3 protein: CASSYQPGISTDTQYF

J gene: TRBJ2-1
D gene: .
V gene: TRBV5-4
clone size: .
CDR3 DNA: TGTGCCAGCACCCGGGTTGCGGACAATGAGCAGTTCTTC
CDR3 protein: CASTRVADNEQFF

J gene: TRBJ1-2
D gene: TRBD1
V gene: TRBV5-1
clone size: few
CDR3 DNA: TGCGCCAGCAGCGGACAGGGGATGGCTAACTATGGCTACACCTTC
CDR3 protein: CASSGQGMANYGYTF

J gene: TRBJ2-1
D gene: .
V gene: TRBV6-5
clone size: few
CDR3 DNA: TGTGCCAGCACAAAACCCCCAGGTGTAGGTAGTGAGCAGTTCTTC
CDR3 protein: CASTKPPGVGSEQFF

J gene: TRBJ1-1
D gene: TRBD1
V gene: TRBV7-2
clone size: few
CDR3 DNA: TGTGCCAGCAGCTTAGAGGGGACAGCGAACACTGAAGCTTTCTTT
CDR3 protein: CASSLEGTANTEAFF

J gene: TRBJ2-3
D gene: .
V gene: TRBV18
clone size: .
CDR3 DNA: TGTGCCAGCTCAATGGGGGCGGTGGATACGCAGTATTTT
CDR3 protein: CASSMGAVDTQYF

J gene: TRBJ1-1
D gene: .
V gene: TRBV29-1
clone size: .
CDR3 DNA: TGCAGCGTTAGTTTTAGAGTATTGAACACTGAAGCTTTCTTT
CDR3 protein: CSVSFRVLNTEAFF

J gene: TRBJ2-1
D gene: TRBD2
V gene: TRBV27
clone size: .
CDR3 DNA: TGTGCCAGCACCACGGAGCGGGGGGGGTACAATGAGCAGTTCTTC
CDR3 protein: CASTTERGGYNEQFF

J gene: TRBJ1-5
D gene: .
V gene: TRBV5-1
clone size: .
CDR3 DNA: TGCGCCAGCAGCTTGGAAGGGGGTAGTCAGCCCCAGCATTTT
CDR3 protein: CASSLEGGSQPQHF

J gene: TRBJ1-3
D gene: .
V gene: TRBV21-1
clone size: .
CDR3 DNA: TGTGCCAGCGGGGCTTCTGGAAACACCATATATTTT
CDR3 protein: CASGASGNTIYF

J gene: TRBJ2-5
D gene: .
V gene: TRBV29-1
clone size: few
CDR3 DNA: TGCAGCGTTGAAGATCGACGGCCTCGCGGGACCCAGTACTTC
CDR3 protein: CSVEDRRPRGTQYF

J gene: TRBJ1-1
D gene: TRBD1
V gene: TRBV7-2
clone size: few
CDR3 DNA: TGTGCCAGCAGCCCGATACGCGGACAGGGCGAGGAAGCTTTCTTT
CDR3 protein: CASSPIRGQGEEAFF

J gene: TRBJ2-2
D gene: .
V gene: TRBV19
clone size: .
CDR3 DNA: TGTGCCAGTAGGGCCTCCGGGGAGCTGTTTTTT
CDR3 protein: CASRASGELFF

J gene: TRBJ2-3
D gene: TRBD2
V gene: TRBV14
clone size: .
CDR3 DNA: TGTGCCAGCAGCCAGGCAACTAGCGGGGGGTTCCCGGATACGCAGTATTTT
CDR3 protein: CASSQATSGGFPDTQYF

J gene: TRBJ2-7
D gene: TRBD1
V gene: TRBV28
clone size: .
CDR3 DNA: TGTGCCAGCAGTTTCTCACAGGGGTACGAGCAGTACTTC
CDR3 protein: CASSFSQGYEQYF

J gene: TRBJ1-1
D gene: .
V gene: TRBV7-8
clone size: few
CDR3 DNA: TGTGCCAGCAGCTTAGCCGGGAAGAACACTGAAGCTTTCTTT
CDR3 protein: CASSLAGKNTEAFF

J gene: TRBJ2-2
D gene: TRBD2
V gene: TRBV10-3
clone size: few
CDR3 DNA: TGTGCCATCCCCCGTCAGCGGGGGACCGACACCGGGGAGCTGTTTTTT
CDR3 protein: CAIPRQRGTDTGELFF

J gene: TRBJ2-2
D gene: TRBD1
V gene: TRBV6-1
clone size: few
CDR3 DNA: TGTGCCAGCAGAGGAGGGACAGGGGGCATCGGGGAGCTGTTTTTT
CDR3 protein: CASRGGTGGIGELFF

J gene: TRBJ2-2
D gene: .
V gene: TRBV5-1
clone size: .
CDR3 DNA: TGCGCCAGCAGCTTGGGAGGAGTATCGGCCGGGGAGCTGTTTTTT
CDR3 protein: CASSLGGVSAGELFF

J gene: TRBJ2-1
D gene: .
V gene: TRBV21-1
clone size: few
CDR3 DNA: TGTGCCAGCAGCCAGTACAGTCCGGGGATAGGCTCCTACAATGAGCAGTTCTTC
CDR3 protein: CASSQYSPGIGSYNEQFF

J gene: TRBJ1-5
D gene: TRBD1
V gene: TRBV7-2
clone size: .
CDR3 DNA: TGTGCCAGCAGCCACGACAGGGACCAGCCCCAGCATTTT
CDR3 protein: CASSHDRDQPQHF

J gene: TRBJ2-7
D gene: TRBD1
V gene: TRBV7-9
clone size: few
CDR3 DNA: TGTGCCAGCAGCCCTTGGACAGGGTCGGCCTACGAGCAGTACTTC
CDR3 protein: CASSPWTGSAYEQYF

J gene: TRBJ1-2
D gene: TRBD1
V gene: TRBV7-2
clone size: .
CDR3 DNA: TGTGCCAGCAGCTTATTGGGACAGGGCTACTATGGCTACACCTTC
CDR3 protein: CASSLLGQGYYGYTF

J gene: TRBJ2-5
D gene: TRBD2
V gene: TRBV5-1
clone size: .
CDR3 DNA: TGCGCCAGCAGCCCCCTAGCGGGCGGGGAGACCCAGTACTTC
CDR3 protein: CASSPLAGGETQYF

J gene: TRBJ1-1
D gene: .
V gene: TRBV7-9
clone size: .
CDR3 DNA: TGTGCCAGCAGCCCCACAGGTGGCGAAGCTTTCTTT
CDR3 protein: CASSPTGGEAFF

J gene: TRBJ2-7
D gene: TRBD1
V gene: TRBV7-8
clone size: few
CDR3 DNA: TGTGCCAGCAAACAGGGGGAGTTGCACTACGAGCAGTACTTC
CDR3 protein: CASKQGELHYEQYF

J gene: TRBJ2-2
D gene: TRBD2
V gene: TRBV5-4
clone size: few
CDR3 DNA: TGTGCCAGCAGCTTGCCAAGCGGGGGGCGCACCGGGGAGCTGTTTTTT
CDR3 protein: CASSLPSGGRTGELFF

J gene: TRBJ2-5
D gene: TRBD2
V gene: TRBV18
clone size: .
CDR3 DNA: TGTGCCAGCTCATCTCTCCGGGGGGAAGAGACCCAGTACTTC
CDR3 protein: CASSSLRGEETQYF

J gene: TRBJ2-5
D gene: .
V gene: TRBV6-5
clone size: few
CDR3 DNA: TGTGCCAGCAGTTATTCAGCGGAGGGGGAGACCCAGTACTTC
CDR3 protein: CASSYSAEGETQYF

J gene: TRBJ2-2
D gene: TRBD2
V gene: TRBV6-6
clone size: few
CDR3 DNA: TGTGCCAGCAGTTACTCGGCGGGGGGGACGACCGGGGAGCTGTTTTTT
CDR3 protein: CASSYSAGGTTGELFF

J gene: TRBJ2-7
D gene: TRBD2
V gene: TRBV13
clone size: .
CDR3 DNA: TGTGCCAGCAGCTTAGCTCCGGGACTAGCGGGGGGTACCTACGAGCAGTACTTC
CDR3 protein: CASSLAPGLAGGTYEQYF

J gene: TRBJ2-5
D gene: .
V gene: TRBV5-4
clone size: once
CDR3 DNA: TGTGCCAGCAGCCTTGCGGCGGGGGAGACCCAGTACTTC
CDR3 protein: CASSLAAGETQYF

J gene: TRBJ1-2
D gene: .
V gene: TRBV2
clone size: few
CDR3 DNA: TGTGCCAGCAGGACTGGGGCGGATGGCTACACCTTC
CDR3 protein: CASRTGADGYTF

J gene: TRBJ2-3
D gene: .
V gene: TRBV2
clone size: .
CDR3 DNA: TGTGCCAGCAGTGGGGTCCAGGGCACAGATACGCAGTATTTT
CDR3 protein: CASSGVQGTDTQYF

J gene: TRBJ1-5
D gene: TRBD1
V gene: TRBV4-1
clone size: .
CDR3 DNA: TGCGCCAGCAGCCAAGATTCGACAGGGTCTAGTCCCCAGCATTTT
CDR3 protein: CASSQDSTGSSPQHF

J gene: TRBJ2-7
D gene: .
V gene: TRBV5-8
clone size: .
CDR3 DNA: TGTGCCAGCAGCTTGGATGGGGGGTTCTACGAGCAGTACTTC
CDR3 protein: CASSLDGGFYEQYF

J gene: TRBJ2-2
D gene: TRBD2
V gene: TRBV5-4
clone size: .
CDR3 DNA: TGTGCCAGCAGCTTGTGGACTAGCGGGACCGGGGAGCTGTTTTTT
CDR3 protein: CASSLWTSGTGELFF

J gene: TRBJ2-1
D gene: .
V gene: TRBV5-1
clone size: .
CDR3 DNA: TGCGCCAGCAGCTTGGGTGGGACCTCAGGGGACAATGAGCAGTTCTTC
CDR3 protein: CASSLGGTSGDNEQFF